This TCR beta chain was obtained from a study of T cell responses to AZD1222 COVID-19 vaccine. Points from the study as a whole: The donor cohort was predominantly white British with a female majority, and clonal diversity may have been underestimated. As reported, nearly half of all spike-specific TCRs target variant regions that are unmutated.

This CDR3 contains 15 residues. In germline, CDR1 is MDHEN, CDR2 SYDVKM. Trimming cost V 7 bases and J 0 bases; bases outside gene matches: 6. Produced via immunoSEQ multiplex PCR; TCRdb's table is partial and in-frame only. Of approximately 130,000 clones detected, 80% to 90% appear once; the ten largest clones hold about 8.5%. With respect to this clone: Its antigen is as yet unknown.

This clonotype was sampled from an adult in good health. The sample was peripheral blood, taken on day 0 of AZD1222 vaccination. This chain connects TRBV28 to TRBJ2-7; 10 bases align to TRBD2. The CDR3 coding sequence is TGTGCCAGCATGGGTAGGACTAGCGGCTCCTACGAGCAGTACTTC. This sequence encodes CASMGRTSGSYEQYF.